This T cell receptor beta chain originates from a study of cytomegalovirus exposure and HLA in healthy donors. This clone was found a few times. The length of the CDR3 is 14 residues. V lost 6 bases to trimming and J lost 2 bases; unmatched junction nucleotides: 4. The germline V gene encodes CDR1 SNHLY and CDR2 FYNNEI. The PCR employed 60 Vbeta primers together with 13 Jbeta primers. Sequencing was performed with immunoSEQ multiplex PCR; in TCRdb, only in-frame clones are kept and a portion is missing. The table shows approximately 220,000 clones, with approximately 68% occurring only once. The clonotype comes from a woman aged 30 to 39 in good health and CMV-seronegative. The chain recombines TRBV2 with TRBJ1-5; 7 bases line up with TRBD1. Sequencing was performed on PBMCs. The CDR3 region is CASRGTVGNQPQHF. DNA of the CDR3: TGTGCCAGCAGGGGGACAGTAGGCAATCAGCCCCAGCATTTT.